The clone carrying this T cell receptor beta chain was seen at least ten times. The antigen remains undetermined. Germline CDR1 reads DFQATT; CDR2 reads SNEGSKA (reference sequence). This CDR3 is 14 amino acids long. The V end lost 3 bases, the J end lost 4 bases, and 14 bases lay between the germline ends. A single record per CDR3 protein comes from TCRdb applying MiXCR to the RT-PCR reads. The profile shows 150,000 to 200,000 distinct CDR3 sequences, about 12% of them singletons. This record comes from a study of response to subunit inactivated influenza vaccine. General study points: Researchers suggested that each seasonal influenza vaccination recruits few new T cells.

In addition, the sample was reused for a study of T cells expressing NK-cell markers. Turning to that study: A 5'RACE template switching approach incorporating UMIs was used to make TCR beta cDNA. Seropositivity for HCMV was found in seven of the eight sequenced donors, with one seronegative. CD8+ T cells in over five donors included dominant NKG2C+ clonotypes at 1.0-7.0%. These same clonotypes (in a few donors) also led the CD3+CD56-NKG2C+ fraction.

Sequencing used CD8+ T cells sorted from PBMCs, obtained roughly 13 days after vaccination. The chain is built from TRBV20-1 and TRBJ2-3, with D possibly being TRBD2 (6 bases). This TCR was sampled from a man aged 50 or older who received an inactivated influenza vaccine. The CDR3 bases are TGCAGTGCTAGCCGTAGCGGAAACGCAGATACGCAGTATTTT. Encoded protein: CSASRSGNADTQYF.